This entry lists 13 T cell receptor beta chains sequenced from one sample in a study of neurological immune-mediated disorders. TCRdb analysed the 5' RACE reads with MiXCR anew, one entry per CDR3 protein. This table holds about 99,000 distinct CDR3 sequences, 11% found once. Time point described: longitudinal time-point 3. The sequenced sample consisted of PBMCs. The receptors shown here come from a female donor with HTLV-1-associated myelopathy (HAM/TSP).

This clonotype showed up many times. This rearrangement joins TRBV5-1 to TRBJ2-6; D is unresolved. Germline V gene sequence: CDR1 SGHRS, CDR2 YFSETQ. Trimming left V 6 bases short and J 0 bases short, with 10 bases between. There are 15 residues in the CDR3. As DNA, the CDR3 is TGCGCCAGCACCCTCCAGTTCTCTGGGGCCAACGTCCTGACTTTC. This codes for CASTLQFSGANVLTF. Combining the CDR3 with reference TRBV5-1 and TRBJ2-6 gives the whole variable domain KAGVTQTPRYLIKTRGQQVTLSCSPISGHRSVSWYQQTPGQGLQFLFEYFSETQRNKGNFPGRFSGRQFSNSRSEMNVSTLELGDSALYLCASTLQFSGANVLTFGAGSRLTVL.

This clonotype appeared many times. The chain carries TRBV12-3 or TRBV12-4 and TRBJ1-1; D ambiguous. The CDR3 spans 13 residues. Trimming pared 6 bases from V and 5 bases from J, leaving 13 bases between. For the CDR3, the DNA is TGTGCCAGCAGCCAAGAAGAGGGTACTGAAGCTTTCTTT. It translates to CASSQEEGTEAFF.

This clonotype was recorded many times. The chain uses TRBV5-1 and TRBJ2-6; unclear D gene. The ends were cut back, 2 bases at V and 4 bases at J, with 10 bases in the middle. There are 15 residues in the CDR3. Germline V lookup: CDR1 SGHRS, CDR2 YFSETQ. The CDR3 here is CASSLNEAGANVLTF. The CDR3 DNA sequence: TGCGCCAGCAGCTTAAATGAAGCAGGGGCCAACGTCCTGACTTTC.

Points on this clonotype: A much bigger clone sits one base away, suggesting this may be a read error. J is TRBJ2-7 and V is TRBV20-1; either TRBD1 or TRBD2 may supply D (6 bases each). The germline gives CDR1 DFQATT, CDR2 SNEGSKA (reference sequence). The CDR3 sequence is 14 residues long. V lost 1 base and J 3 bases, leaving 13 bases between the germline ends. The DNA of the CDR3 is TGCAGTGCTAGAGTATCGGGGGCGAGCTACGAGCAGTACTTC. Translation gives CSARVSGASYEQYF.

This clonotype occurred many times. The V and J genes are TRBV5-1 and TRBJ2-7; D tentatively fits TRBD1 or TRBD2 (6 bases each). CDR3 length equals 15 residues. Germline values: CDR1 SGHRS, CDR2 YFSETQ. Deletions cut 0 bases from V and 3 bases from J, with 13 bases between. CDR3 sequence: CASSLAGAILYEQYF. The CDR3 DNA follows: TGCGCCAGCAGCTTGGCGGGGGCAATCCTCTACGAGCAGTACTTC.

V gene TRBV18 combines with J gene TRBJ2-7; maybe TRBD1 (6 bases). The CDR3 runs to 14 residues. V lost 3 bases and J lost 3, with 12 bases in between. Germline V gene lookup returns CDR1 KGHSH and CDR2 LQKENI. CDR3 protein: CASSPPGHLYEQYF. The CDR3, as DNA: TGTGCCAGCTCACCTCCGGGACACCTCTACGAGCAGTACTTC.

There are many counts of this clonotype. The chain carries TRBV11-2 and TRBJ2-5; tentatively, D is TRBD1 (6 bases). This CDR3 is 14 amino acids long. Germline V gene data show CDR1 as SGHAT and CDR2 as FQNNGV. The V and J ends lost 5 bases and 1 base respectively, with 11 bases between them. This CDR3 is CASSRRGGQETQYF. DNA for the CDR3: TGTGCCAGCAGCCGCAGGGGCGGCCAAGAGACCCAGTACTTC. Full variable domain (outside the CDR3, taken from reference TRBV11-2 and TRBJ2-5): EAGVAQSPRYKIIEKRQSVAFWCNPISGHATLYWYQQILGQGPKLLIQFQNNGVVDDSQLPKDRFSAERLKGVDSTLKIQPAKLEDSAVYLCASSRRGGQETQYFGPGTRLLVL.

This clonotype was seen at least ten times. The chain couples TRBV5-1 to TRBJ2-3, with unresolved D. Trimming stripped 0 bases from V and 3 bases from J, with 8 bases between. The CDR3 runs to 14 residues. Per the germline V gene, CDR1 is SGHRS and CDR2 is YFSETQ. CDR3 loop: CASSLGPLTDTQYF. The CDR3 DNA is TGCGCCAGCAGCTTGGGGCCGCTGACAGATACGCAGTATTTT.

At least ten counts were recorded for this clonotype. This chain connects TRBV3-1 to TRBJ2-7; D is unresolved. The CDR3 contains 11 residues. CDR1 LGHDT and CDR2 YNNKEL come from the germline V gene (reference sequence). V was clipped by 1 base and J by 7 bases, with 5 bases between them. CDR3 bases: TGTGCCAGCAGCCAAGGTGGGGAGCAGTACTTC. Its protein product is CASSQGGEQYF.

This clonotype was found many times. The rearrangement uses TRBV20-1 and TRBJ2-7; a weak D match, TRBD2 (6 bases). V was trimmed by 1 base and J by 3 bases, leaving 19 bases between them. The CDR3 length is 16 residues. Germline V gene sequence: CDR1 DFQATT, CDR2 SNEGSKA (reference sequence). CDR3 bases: TGCAGTGCTAGAGGGACTTTTGGCGGGGACCGCTACGAGCAGTACTTC. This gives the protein CSARGTFGGDRYEQYF.

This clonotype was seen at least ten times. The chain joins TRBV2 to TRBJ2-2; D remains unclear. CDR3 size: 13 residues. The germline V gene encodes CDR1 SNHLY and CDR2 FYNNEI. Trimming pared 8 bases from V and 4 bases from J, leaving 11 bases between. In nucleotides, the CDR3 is TGTGCCAGCGTGACGGATTTCACCGGGGAGCTGTTTTTT. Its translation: CASVTDFTGELFF.

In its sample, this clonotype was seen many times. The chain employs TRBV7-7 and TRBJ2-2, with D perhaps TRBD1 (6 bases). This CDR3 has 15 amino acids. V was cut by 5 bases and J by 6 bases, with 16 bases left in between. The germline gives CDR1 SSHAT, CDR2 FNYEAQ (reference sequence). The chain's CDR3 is CASSASNRAPGELFF. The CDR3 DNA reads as TGTGCCAGCAGCGCCAGCAACAGGGCTCCCGGGGAGCTGTTTTTT.

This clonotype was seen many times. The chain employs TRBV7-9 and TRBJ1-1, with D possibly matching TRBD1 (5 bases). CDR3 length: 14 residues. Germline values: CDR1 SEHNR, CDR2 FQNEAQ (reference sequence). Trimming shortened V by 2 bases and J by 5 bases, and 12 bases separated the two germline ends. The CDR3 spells CASSLIQGRTEAFF. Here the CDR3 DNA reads TGTGCCAGCAGCTTAATTCAGGGACGGACTGAAGCTTTCTTT.